In its sample, the clone carrying this TCR beta chain was seen many times. CDR1 SGHRS and CDR2 YFSETQ come from the germline V gene. V lost 4 bases to trimming and J lost 2 bases; unmatched junction nucleotides: 4. This CDR3 has 14 residues. Sequencing of 15-18 subjects in each run yielded over 180 million TCR-beta sequences. TCRdb used MiXCR to reprocess the 5' RACE reads, holding one entry per CDR3 protein. Of about 79,000 distinct CDR3 sequences in the sample, 11% to 15% were seen once. This entry is derived from a study of neurological immune-mediated disorders. Sequencing was performed on PBMCs. The receptor's source is a woman aged 45-60 years in good health. The J gene is TRBJ1-1, the V gene TRBV5-1; 8 positions agree with TRBD1. CDR3 region: CASSAGQENTEAFF. CDR3 in DNA: TGCGCCAGCAGCGCGGGACAGGAAAACACTGAAGCTTTCTTT.